The T cell receptor (beta chain) described here comes from a study of OX40 agonist ivuxolimab in advanced cancers. Sequencing was performed with immunoSEQ multiplex PCR; in TCRdb, only in-frame clones are kept and a portion is missing. Altogether roughly 77,000 clones are present, roughly four fifths being singletons, with the ten largest covering 0.45% to 0.6%. V was cut by 8 bases and J by 4 bases, with 10 bases left in between. Germline V gene data show CDR1 as MNHNY and CDR2 as SVGAGI (reference sequence). The CDR3 is made up of 12 amino acids. The chain carries TRBV6-6 and TRBJ2-3; D is undetermined. This specimen was CD4+ or CD8+ T cells sorted from blood, taken in a trial of the OX40 agonist ivuxolimab. The TCR originated in an adult with an advanced solid tumor such as melanoma, head and neck, liver or kidney cancer. The CDR3 protein is CASSPGADTQYF. The CDR3 DNA reads TGTGCCAGCTCACCGGGTGCAGATACGCAGTATTTT.